This T cell receptor (beta chain) stems from a study of identical twins. This clonotype was picked up a small number of times. Its matching antigen is unknown. No donor was unhealthy or non-Caucasian. TCRdb reprocessed the 5' RACE reads via MiXCR and lists one record per CDR3 protein. The sample consists of just over 450,000 distinct CDR3 sequences, 13% to 15% of them appearing once. Points from the study as a whole: Models underestimated TCR alpha sharing (out-of-frame) in monozygotic twins. A cross-sectional statistical analysis, not follow-up of the same donors, supported the conclusions. Zero-insertion analyses could be partly confounded by invariant MAIT and iNKT cells.

The same data also went into a second study, on yellow fever vaccine responses in identical twins.

The clonotype was recovered from a woman under 30 in good health. The sequencing input was CD4+ T cells sorted from blood.

This CDR3 is CASSPTLSGRAYNEQFF. CDR3 DNA: TGTGCCAGCAGCCCTACCCTTAGCGGGAGGGCTTACAATGAGCAGTTCTTC. The chain links TRBV12-3 or TRBV12-4 to TRBJ2-1; 11 nucleotides align to TRBD2. Trimming took 6 bases from V and 4 from J; bases not matched to a gene: 11. This CDR3 is 17 amino acids long.